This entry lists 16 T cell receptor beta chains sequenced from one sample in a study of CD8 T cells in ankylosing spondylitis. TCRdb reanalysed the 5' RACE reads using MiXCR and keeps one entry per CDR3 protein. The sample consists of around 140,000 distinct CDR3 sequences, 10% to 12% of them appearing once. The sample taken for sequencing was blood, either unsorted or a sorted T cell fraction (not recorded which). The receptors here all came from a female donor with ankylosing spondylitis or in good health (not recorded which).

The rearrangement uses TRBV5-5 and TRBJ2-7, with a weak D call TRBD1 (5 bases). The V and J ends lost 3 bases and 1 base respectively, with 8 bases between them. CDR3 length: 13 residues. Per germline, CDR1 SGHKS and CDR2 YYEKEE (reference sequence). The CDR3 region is CASSSTVSYEQYF. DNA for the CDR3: TGTGCCAGCAGCTCGACAGTATCCTACGAGCAGTACTTC.

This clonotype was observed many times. CDR3 nucleotide sequence: TGTGCCAGCAGCTTAGCCCAGGGGGAGACCCAGTACTTC. Its translation: CASSLAQGETQYF. The genes are TRBV7-8 and TRBJ2-5, with D possibly being TRBD1 (6 bases). Per germline, CDR1 SGHVS and CDR2 FQNEAQ. This CDR3 region has 13 residues. With 0 bases removed from V and 5 bases from J, the gap between germline ends came to 7 bases.

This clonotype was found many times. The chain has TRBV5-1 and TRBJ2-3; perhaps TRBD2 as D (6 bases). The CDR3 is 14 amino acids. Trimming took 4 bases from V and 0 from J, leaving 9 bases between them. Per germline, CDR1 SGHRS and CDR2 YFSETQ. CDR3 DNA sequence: TGCGCCAGCAGCCTCCGGGGGAGCACAGATACGCAGTATTTT. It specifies CASSLRGSTDTQYF.

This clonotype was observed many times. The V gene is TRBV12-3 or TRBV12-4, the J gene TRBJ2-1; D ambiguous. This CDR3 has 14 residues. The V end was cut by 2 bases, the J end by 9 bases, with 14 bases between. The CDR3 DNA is TGTGCCAGCAGTTTAAATAATGGGTTGGGTGAGCAGTTCTTC. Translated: CASSLNNGLGEQFF.

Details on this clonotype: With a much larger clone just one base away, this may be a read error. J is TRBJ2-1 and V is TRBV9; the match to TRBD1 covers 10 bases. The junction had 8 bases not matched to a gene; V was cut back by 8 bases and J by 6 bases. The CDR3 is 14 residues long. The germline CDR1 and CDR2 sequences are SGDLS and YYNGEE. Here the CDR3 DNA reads TGTGCCAGAAGGCCCGGGACAGGGGTCAATGAGCAGTTCTTC. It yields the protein CARRPGTGVNEQFF.

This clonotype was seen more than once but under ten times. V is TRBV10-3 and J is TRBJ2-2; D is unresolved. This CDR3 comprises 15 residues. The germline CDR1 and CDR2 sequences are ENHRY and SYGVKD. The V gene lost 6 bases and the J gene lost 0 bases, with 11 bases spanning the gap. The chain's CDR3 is CAISRRASNTGELFF. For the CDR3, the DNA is TGTGCCATCAGCCGAAGGGCGTCGAACACCGGGGAGCTGTTTTTT.

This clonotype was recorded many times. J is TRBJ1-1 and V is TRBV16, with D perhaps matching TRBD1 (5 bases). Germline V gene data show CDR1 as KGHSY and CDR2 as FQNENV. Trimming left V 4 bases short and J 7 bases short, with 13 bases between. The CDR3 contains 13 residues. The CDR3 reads CASSLYRGGEAFF. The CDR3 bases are TGTGCCAGCAGCCTCTATCGGGGGGGTGAAGCTTTCTTT.

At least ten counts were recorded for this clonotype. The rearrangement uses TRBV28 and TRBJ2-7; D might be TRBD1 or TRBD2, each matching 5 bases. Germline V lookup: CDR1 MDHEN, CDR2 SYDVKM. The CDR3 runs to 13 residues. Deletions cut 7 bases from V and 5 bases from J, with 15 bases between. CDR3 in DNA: TGTGCCAGCACCATGACGGGACCCCACGAGCAGTACTTC. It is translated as CASTMTGPHEQYF.

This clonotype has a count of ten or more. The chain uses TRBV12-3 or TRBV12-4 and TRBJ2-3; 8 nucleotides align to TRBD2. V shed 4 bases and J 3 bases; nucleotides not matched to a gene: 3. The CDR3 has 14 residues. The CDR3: CASSSAGGTDTQYF. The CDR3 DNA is TGTGCCAGCAGTTCGGCGGGGGGTACAGATACGCAGTATTTT.

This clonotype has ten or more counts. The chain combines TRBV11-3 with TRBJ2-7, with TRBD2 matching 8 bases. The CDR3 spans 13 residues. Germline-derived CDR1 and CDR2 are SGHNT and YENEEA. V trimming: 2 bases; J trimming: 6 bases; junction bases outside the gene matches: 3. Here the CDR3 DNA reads TGTGCCAGCAGCTTAATAACTAGCGGCGAGCAGTACTTC. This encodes CASSLITSGEQYF. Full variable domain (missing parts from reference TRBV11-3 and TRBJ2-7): EAGVVQSPRYKIIEKKQPVAFWCNPISGHNTLYWYLQNLGQGPELLIRYENEEAVDDSQLPKDRFSAERLKGVDSTLKIQPAELGDSAVYLCASSLITSGEQYFGPGTRLTVT.

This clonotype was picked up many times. In DNA, the CDR3 is TGTGCCAGCAGCCCTCACGGGGCGGAAGGCAATCAGCCCCAGCATTTT. Translating gives CASSPHGAEGNQPQHF. The genes are TRBV3-1 and TRBJ1-5, with a tentative D call TRBD1 (5 bases). V was shortened by 4 bases and J by 2 bases, with 15 bases between the two germline ends. Germline CDR1 and CDR2: LGHDT and YNNKEL (reference sequence). The CDR3 covers 16 residues.

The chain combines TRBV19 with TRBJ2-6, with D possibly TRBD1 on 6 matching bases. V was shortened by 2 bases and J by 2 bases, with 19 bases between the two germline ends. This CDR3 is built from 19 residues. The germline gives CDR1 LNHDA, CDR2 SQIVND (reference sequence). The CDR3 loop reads CASSISPQGSFPGANVLTF. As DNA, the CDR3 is TGTGCCAGTAGTATAAGCCCCCAGGGGTCTTTCCCTGGGGCCAACGTCCTGACTTTC. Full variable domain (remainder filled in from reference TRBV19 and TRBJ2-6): DGGITQSPKYLFRKEGQNVTLSCEQNLNHDAMYWYRQDPGQGLRLIYYSQIVNDFQKGDIAEGYSVSREKKESFPLTVTSAQKNPTAFYLCASSISPQGSFPGANVLTFGAGSRLTVL.

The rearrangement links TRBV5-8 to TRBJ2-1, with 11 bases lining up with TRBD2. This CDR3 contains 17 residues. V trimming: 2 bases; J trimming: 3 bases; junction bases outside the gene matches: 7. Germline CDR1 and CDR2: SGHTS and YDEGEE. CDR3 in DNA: TGTGCCAGCAGCTTTCAGGGGACTAGCGGATTCTACAATGAGCAGTTCTTC. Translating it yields CASSFQGTSGFYNEQFF.

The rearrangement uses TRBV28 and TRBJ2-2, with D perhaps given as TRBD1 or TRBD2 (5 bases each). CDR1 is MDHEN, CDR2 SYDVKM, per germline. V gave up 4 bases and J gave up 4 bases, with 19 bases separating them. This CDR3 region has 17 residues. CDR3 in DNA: TGTGCCAGCAGTTCGAGGGGTTCTAGCTCGGGCACCGGGGAGCTGTTTTTT. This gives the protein CASSSRGSSSGTGELFF. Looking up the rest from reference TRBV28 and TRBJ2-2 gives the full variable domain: DVKVTQSSRYLVKRTGEKVFLECVQDMDHENMFWYRQDPGLGLRLIYFSYDVKMKEKGDIPEGYSVSREKKERFSLILESASTNQTSMYLCASSSRGSSSGTGELFFGEGSRLTVL.

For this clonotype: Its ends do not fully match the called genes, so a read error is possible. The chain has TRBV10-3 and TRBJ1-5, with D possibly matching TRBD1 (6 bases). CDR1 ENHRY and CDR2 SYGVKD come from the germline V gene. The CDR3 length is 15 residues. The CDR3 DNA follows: TGTACCATCAGTGACTTGGGGGGGGGCACTCAGCCCCAGCATTTT. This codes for CTISDLGGGTQPQHF.

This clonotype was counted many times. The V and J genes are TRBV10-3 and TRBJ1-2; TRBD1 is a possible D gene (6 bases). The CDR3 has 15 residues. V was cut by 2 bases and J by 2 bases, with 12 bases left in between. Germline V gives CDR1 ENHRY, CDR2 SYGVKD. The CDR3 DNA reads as TGTGCCATCAGTGAGATCGGGGGGCCCAACTATGGCTACACCTTC. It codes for CAISEIGGPNYGYTF.